This TCR beta chain emerged from a study of blood T cell repertoires in COVID-19. The overall study: Sample material is recorded as cDNA or gDNA derived from T cells, B-cell-depleted T cells, or PBMCs.

V was clipped by 4 bases and J by 4 bases, with 7 bases between them. Germline CDR1 is MDHEN and CDR2 is SYDVKM. The CDR3 runs to 12 residues. This clone has only a few counts. Repertoires were generated with immunoSEQ multiplex PCR, while TCRdb's copy carries only in-frame clones and drops some. The sample shows 200,000 to 300,000 clones, roughly 76% of them seen only once. Sequences were obtained from peripheral blood. The sequence was obtained from a woman older than 75 with COVID-19, enrolled during active disease. The chain couples TRBV28 to TRBJ1-1; D gene uncertain. CDR3 amino acids: CASSSVSTEAFF. The CDR3 region has the DNA TGTGCCAGCAGTTCCGTCAGCACTGAAGCTTTCTTT.